This entry is about one T cell receptor (beta chain). The antigen is not known. This CDR3 is built from 20 residues. V trimming: 3 bases; J trimming: 7 bases; junction bases outside the gene matches: 22. Germline CDR1 SGDLS, CDR2 YYNGEE. Produced via immunoSEQ multiplex PCR; TCRdb's table is partial and in-frame only. The repertoire includes some 9,800 clones, about 82% of them detected once, and 1.5% sits in the top ten. The data originate from a study of follicular helper T cells after annual influenza vaccination. Broader study findings: Change in circulating plasmablasts correlated with ICOS+CD38+ cTfh clonality change. Each annual vaccination recalled recurring oligoclonal ICOS+CD38+ cTfh clonotypes.

This sample's time point: 2015-2016 season, pre-vaccination. Each time point used about 35 to 110 mL of blood. The chain carries TRBV9 and TRBJ2-3; TRBD2 matches at 11 bases. The receptor was derived from an adult who received the influenza vaccine. This sample comprised CXCR5+ CD38- circulating T follicular helper cells from blood, obtained on the day of influenza vaccination. The subset: circulating Tfh, non-naive CD4+CXCR5+PD-1+ (ICOS+CD38+ or ICOS-CD38-). In DNA form, the CDR3 reads TGTGCCAGCAGCGCGAGGGAACTGGGGACAGAACGGACTAGCGGGCATACGCAGTATTTT. It translates to CASSARELGTERTSGHTQYF.